This TCR beta chain was recorded in a study of shared clonotypes between healthy human individuals. The germline V gene encodes CDR1 SGDLS and CDR2 YYNGEE. This CDR3 has 16 amino acids. The V end lost 6 bases, the J end lost 1 base, and 18 bases lay between the germline ends. Clones were read by immunoSEQ multiplex PCR, and TCRdb kept only the in-frame ones, dropping some. Found here are 2,500,000 or so clones, approximately 94% of them singletons; the top ten hold 0.36%. Sequencing was carried out using naive CD4+ T cells from PBMCs. Stated subset: CD45RA+ positively selected. The TCR comes from a man younger than 30 in good health. Some clones in this sample may be carry-over from other donors' samples. V is TRBV9 and J is TRBJ2-3; D remains ambiguous. Here the CDR3 reads CASNPALGIGTDTQYF. CDR3 DNA: TGTGCCAGCAACCCGGCCCTTGGGATAGGCACAGATACGCAGTATTTT.